This TCR beta chain was sequenced in a study of cytomegalovirus exposure and HLA in healthy donors. Study-wide findings and caveats: A later analysis linked around 15,000 TCR beta sequences to HLA alleles at 0.05 false discovery rate.

Vbeta (60) and Jbeta (13) primers were used in the PCR. Here immunoSEQ multiplex PCR was the method, and the copy in TCRdb shows in-frame clones only, minus some. This table holds more than 95,000 clones. On this clone: Its target is unknown.

Sequenced sample: PBMCs. The sequence derives from a man aged 18 to 29 in good health and CMV-seronegative.

CDR3 nucleotides: TGTGCCAGCAGCTTAGTAGTCAGGGCAGGGAATCAGCCCCAGCATTTT. It encodes CASSLVVRAGNQPQHF. The chain carries TRBV7-8 and TRBJ1-5; tentative D call: TRBD1 (5 bases). V was cut by 1 base and J by 4 bases, with 14 bases left in between. The CDR3 runs to 16 residues. In germline, CDR1 is SGHVS, CDR2 FQNEAQ.